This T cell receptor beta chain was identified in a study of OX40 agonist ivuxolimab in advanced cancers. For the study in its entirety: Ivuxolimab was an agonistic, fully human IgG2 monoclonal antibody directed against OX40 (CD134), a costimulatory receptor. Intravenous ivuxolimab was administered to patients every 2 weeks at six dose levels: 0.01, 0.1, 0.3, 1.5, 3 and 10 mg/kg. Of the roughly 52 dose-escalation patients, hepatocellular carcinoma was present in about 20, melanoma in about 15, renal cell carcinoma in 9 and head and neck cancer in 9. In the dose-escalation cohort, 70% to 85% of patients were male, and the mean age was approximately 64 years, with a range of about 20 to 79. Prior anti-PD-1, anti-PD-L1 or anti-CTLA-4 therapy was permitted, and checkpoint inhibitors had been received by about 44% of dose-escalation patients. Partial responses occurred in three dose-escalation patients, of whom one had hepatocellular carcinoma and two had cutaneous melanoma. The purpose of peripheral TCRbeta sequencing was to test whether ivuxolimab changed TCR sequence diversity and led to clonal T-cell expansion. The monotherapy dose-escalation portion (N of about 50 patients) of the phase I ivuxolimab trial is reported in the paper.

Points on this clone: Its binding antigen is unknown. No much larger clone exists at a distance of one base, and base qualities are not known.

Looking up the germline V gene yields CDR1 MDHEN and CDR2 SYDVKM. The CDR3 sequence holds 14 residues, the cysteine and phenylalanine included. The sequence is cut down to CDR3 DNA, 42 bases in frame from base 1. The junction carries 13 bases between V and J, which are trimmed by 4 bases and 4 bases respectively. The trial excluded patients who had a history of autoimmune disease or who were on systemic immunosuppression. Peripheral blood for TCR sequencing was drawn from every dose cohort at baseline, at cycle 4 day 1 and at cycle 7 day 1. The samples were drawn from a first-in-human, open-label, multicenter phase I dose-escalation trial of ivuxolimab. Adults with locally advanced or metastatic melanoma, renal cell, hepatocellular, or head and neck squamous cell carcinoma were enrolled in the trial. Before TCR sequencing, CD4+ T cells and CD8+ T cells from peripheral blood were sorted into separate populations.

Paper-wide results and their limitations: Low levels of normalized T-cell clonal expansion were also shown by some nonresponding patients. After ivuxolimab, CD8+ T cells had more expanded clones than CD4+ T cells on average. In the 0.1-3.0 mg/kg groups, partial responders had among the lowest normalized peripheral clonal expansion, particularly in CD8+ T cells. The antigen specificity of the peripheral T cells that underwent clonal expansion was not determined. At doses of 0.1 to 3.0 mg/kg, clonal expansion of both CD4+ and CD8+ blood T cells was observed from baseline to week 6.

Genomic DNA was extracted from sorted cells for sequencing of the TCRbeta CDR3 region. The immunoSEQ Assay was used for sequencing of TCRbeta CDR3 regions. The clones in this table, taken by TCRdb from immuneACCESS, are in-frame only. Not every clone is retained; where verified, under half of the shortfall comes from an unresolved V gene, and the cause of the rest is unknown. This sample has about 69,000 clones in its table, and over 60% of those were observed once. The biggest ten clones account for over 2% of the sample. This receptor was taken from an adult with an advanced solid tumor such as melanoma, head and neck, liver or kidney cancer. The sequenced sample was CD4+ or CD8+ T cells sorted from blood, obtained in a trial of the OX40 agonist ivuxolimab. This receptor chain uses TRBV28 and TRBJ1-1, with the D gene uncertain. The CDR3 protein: CASSSTGEGTEAFF. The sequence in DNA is TGTGCCAGCAGTTCCACCGGGGAGGGCACTGAAGCTTTCTTT.